This is a list of T cell receptor beta chains from one sample in a study of cytomegalovirus exposure and HLA in healthy donors. Sequenced by immunoSEQ multiplex PCR; TCRdb stores in-frame clones only, minus some. The sample contains about 200,000 clones, 83% of which appear only once. Sequencing was performed on PBMCs. These receptor sequences come from a girl aged 10 to 17 in good health and CMV-seronegative. The CDR3 runs from the conserved cysteine through the conserved F or W. D genes are given only for firm matches.

d_gene,v_gene,len,j_gene,CDR3nt,CDR3aa
-,TRBV19,13,TRBJ1-5,TGTGCCAGTAGTATAGCTAACTATCAGCCCCAGCATTTT,CASSIANYQPQHF
TRBD1,TRBV14,13,TRBJ1-2,TGTGCCAGCAGCTTTGACAGGGGGCATGGCTACACCTTC,CASSFDRGHGYTF
-,TRBV4-2,14,TRBJ1-5,TGTGCCAGCAGCCAAGATAGGGGCAACCAGCCCCAGCATTTT,CASSQDRGNQPQHF
TRBD2,TRBV5-1,15,TRBJ2-2,TGCGCCAGAGAATACGGGGGGGCGAACACCGGGGAGCTGTTTTTT,CAREYGGANTGELFF
-,TRBV7-2,15,TRBJ1-2,TGTGCCAGCAGCTTAGAAGGCCCCCGGGAGTATGGCTACACCTTC,CASSLEGPREYGYTF
TRBD2,TRBV19,18,TRBJ2-5,TGTGCCAGTAGTCAATGGGCGAGGCTAGCGGGAGAAGGTGAGACCCAGTACTTC,CASSQWARLAGEGETQYF
-,TRBV6-6,13,TRBJ1-2,TGTGCCAGCAGTTACACCGCCGAAAGCGGCTACACCTTC,CASSYTAESGYTF
-,TRBV27,15,TRBJ2-2,TGTGCCAGCAGTTACAGGGGAGGACGATCCGGGGAGCTGTTTTTT,CASSYRGGRSGELFF
-,TRBV27,14,TRBJ2-5,TGTGCCAGCAGGAAGGGGCCGTACCAAGAGACCCAGTACTTC,CASRKGPYQETQYF
-,TRBV5-5,15,TRBJ2-7,TGTGCCAGCACCTTACAGGTGGGAACACCCTACGAGCAGTACTTC,CASTLQVGTPYEQYF
-,TRBV5-1,14,TRBJ2-7,TGCGCCAGCAGCTTGGGAGGGAGTCCCTACGAGCAGTACTTC,CASSLGGSPYEQYF